This T cell receptor beta chain stems from a study of cytomegalovirus exposure and HLA in healthy donors. The primer mix had 60 Vbeta and 13 Jbeta primers. Some clones are missing from TCRdb's copy, which holds only in-frame ones; the method was immunoSEQ multiplex PCR. In the table there are about 130,000 clones, over 9.5% of which are singletons. This clone qualifies as medium-sized. Germline assignment: CDR1 SGHTA and CDR2 FQGNSA. This CDR3 is 14 amino acids long. Trimming stripped 3 bases from V and 6 bases from J, with 15 bases between. Sequencing was done on a sample of PBMCs. This sequence was found in a woman between 18 and 30 years old in good health and CMV-seropositive. V gene TRBV7-2 combines with J gene TRBJ2-7; a possible D gene is TRBD2 (6 bases). CDR3: CASSLGLSSREQYF. The CDR3 DNA reads TGTGCCAGCAGCTTGGGACTTTCCTCTCGCGAGCAGTACTTC.